This T cell receptor (beta chain) was sequenced during a study of control samples from healthy donors and cancer patients. Germline loops: CDR1 LNHDA, CDR2 SQIVND (reference sequence). The CDR3 spans 16 residues. Unmatched junction bases numbered 9, after V lost 5 bases and J lost 9 bases. The method was immunoSEQ multiplex PCR; TCRdb's version includes in-frame clones alone and lacks a portion of them. This repertoire shows approximately 100,000 clones, around 88% found once; its top ten account for around 17%. Sequencing was carried out using blood. The source of this sequence is a woman aged 50 to 60 in good health. The chain recombines TRBV19 with TRBJ1-6, with 11 bases identical to TRBD1. CDR3: CASSVITGQGGSPLHF. The CDR3, as DNA: TGTGCCAGTAGTGTCATTACGGGACAGGGGGGTTCACCCCTCCACTTT.